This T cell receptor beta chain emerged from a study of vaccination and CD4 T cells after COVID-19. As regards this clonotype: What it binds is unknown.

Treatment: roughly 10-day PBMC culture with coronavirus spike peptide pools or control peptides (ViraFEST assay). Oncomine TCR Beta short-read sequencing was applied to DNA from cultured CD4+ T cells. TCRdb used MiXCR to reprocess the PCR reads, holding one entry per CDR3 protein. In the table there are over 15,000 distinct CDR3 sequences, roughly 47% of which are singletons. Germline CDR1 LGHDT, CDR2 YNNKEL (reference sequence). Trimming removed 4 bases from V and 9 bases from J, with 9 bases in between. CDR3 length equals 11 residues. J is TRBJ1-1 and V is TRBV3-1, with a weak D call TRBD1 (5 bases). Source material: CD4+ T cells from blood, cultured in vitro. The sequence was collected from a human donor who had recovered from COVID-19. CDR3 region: CASSRGGKAFF. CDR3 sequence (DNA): TGTGCCAGCAGCCGGGGGGGGAAAGCTTTCTTT.